This TCR beta chain was retrieved from a study of cytomegalovirus exposure and HLA in healthy donors (dated by TCRdb to about 2017). Regarding the research as a whole: A later analysis indicated that the 95 to 150 validation repertoires were generated on the platform also employed for the approximately 700 repertoires of the first cohort. To predict cytomegalovirus infection status, the study brought together high-throughput TCR immunosequencing, statistical association of individual TCRs with disease status, and machine learning. In addition to the first cohort of 650 to 750 subjects, a separate validation cohort of about 120 different subjects was used. The study aimed to test whether cataloging public T cell receptors could reveal signatures of past pathogen exposure.

Worth noting for this clone: What antigen it recognizes has not been identified. Base qualities are not provided; no much larger clone lies one nucleotide away.

CDR1 is given as LNHDA and CDR2 as SQIVND, both from the germline V gene (reference sequence). The cysteine opens and the phenylalanine closes a CDR3 of 15 amino acids. The CDR3 DNA has 45 bases and is translated from base 1. Clipping removes 5 bases from V and 7 bases from J, with 14 as the unmatched junction base count. The method behind the library was the immunoSEQ multiplex PCR assay. The authors' analysis ran thus. To diagnose cytomegalovirus status from the catalog of TCR beta chain sequences, a statistical classification framework was built. This is the immuneACCESS table as TCRdb keeps it, with only in-frame sequences that have V and J called. A part of the clones is gone; compared with another copy, unresolved V genes explain less than half, and the rest is unexplained. V and J calls plus clone size are reproduced from that table; the DNA served to infer D and trimming. The sample table shows tens of thousands of clones, and over 90% are seen once. About 4.5% of the sample rests with the top ten.

General study outcomes and caveats: Cytomegalovirus status was reported to be diagnosed by the classifier with high specificity and sensitivity in both the original and validation cohorts. A few of the identified cytomegalovirus-associated TCR beta chains were confirmed in vitro to be specific for cytomegalovirus antigens. All 120 repertoires were used to score co-occurrence in the validation cohort in a later analysis, because that analysis had no HLA typing for the cohort. Subsequent analysis determined that TCRs grouped into clusters in the first cohort also showed a tendency toward co-occurrence across the 120 or so validation repertoires, and about 93% of cluster scores exceeded 0. In the study, around 150 TCR beta chains were listed as associated with cytomegalovirus. Most TCR sequences were seen in very few donors, while some public TCRs were found in many individuals. The authors suggested that the approach could potentially be generalized to other disease states and immunological phenotypes.

The donors belonged to the validation cohort of over a hundred subjects, which was separate from the 666-subject first cohort. This TCR derives from a woman between 18 and 29 years old in good health and CMV-seropositive. The V and J genes are TRBV19 and TRBJ2-7, with 7 bases aligning to TRBD1. Source material: PBMCs. The CDR3 reads as follows: CASSPLPGQRGEQYF. The sequence in DNA is TGTGCCAGTAGTCCCCTCCCGGGACAGAGAGGGGAGCAGTACTTC.